This T cell receptor beta chain originates from a study of beta chain features in type 1 diabetes. As for the study in general: Patients were similar to healthy donors in age and gender (as well as in cell yields). General study results and limits: Whether HLA type affects TCRB rearrangement stayed undetermined in the present work. The naive, central memory and Treg TCRB repertoires looked more alike in patients than they did in healthy donors. VDJ junctions sequenced from type 1 diabetes patients showed fewer insertions and more deletions.

Expressed TCRB transcripts were sequenced after all isolated RNA was converted to cDNA. TCRdb's copy holds only in-frame clones and misses some; the assay was immunoSEQ multiplex PCR. The sample consists of 250,000 to 350,000 clones, 12% to 15% of them appearing once. V shed 3 bases, J shed 3 bases, and the junction held 11 bases outside the gene matches. From germline, CDR1 is MNHNS and CDR2 SASEGT. The CDR3 has 16 residues. About this clone itself: Its antigen is undetermined.

The V and J genes are TRBV6-1 and TRBJ2-7; 7 bases align to TRBD1. Source material: central memory CD4+ T cells from blood. The sequence derives from a man aged 25 to 40 in good health. The CDR3 DNA reads TGTGCCAGCAGTGACCGACGAAAGGACAGGCACTACGAGCAGTACTTC. This gives the protein CASSDRRKDRHYEQYF.